This T cell receptor beta chain derives from a study of CD8 T cells in Susac syndrome. CDR1 SEHNR and CDR2 FQNEAQ come from the germline V gene (reference sequence). V was clipped by 5 bases and J by 2 bases, with 16 bases between them. The CDR3 loop spans 15 amino acids. Random hexamers were used to reverse transcribe the RNA input (roughly 0.5 to 1 ug). It was immunoSEQ multiplex PCR that amplified TCR beta CDR3 across 54 Vbeta and 13 Jbeta. Each CDR3 protein is one row after TCRdb ran MiXCR on the immunoSEQ multiplex PCR reads. The profile shows under 200,000 distinct CDR3 sequences, 90% to 95% of them singletons.

The chain employs TRBV7-9 and TRBJ2-7; a weak D match, TRBD1 (6 bases). The sequenced sample consisted of CD4+ T cells from PBMCs. The clonotype was recovered from a human donor with Susac syndrome. CDR3 protein: CASSPTGRGPYEQYF. The CDR3 DNA reads as TGTGCCAGCAGCCCAACGGGCAGGGGCCCCTACGAGCAGTACTTC.